This T cell receptor (beta chain) was captured in a study of cytotoxic CD8 clonotypes in ibrutinib-treated CLL. Whole-study context: After a median roughly a year on treatment (6 to 36), response samples were drawn.

This clone was seen just once. Repertoires were generated with immunoSEQ multiplex PCR, while TCRdb's copy carries only in-frame clones and drops some. This table holds tens of thousands of clones, over 60% found once. V shed 0 bases and J shed 7 bases, with 10 bases lying between them. Per germline, CDR1 GTSNPN and CDR2 SVGIG (reference sequence). This CDR3 is 13 amino acids long. This sequence originates from a human donor with chronic lymphocytic leukemia. Sequencing was performed on PBMCs, taken after 12 months of ibrutinib treatment. This chain joins TRBV30 and TRBJ1-5, with D possibly TRBD1 on 5 matching bases. The CDR3 sequence: CAWSVGVRQPQHF. The CDR3 coding sequence is TGTGCCTGGAGTGTGGGGGTGAGACAGCCCCAGCATTTT.